The 14 T cell receptor beta chains presented below share a single source sample, sequenced in a study of blood T cell repertoires in COVID-19. The table came from immunoSEQ multiplex PCR; TCRdb's copy has only in-frame clones and leaves some out. Of about 200,000 clones listed, 85% to 95% are singletons. Sequences were obtained from peripheral blood. The receptor set was obtained from a man aged 30 to 45 with COVID-19, enrolled during active disease.

The V and J genes are TRBV6-1 and TRBJ1-2, with D uncertain. CDR3 length equals 13 residues. Germline lookup yields CDR1 MNHNS and CDR2 SASEGT. Between the trimmed V and J ends, which lost 3 bases and 0 bases, there was a span of 5 bases. Here the CDR3 DNA reads TGTGCCAGCAGTGACGGTTCTAACTATGGCTACACCTTC. This sequence encodes CASSDGSNYGYTF.

The V and J genes are TRBV10-3 and TRBJ2-7; perhaps TRBD1 as D (6 bases). The CDR3 loop spans 15 amino acids. Trimming cost V 0 bases and J 0 bases, with 9 bases left between them. The germline gives CDR1 ENHRY, CDR2 SYGVKD. CDR3 residues: CAISESADSSYEQYF. CDR3 DNA sequence: TGTGCCATCAGTGAGTCGGCGGACAGCTCCTACGAGCAGTACTTC.

The J gene is TRBJ1-6, the V gene TRBV29-1; no clear D gene. The CDR3 contains 13 residues. The V and J ends lost 4 bases and 7 bases respectively, with 11 bases between them. The germline V gene has CDR1 SQVTM and CDR2 ANQGSEA. As DNA, the CDR3 is TGCAGCGTTGTTGATGGCAACAATTCACCCCTCCACTTT. Protein product: CSVVDGNNSPLHF. Full variable domain (missing parts from reference TRBV29-1 and TRBJ1-6): SAVISQKPSRDICQRGTSLTIQCQVDSQVTMMFWYRQQPGQSLTLIATANQGSEATYESGFVIDKFPISRPNLTFSTLTVSNMSPEDSSIYLCSVVDGNNSPLHFGNGTRLTVT.

About this clone itself: This specimen includes other DNA sequences encoding the same CDR3. The genes are TRBV5-1 and TRBJ2-7; 7 bases are a match to TRBD1. Germline CDR1 reads SGHRS; CDR2 reads YFSETQ. The CDR3 is 12 amino acids. Trimming at V came to 0 bases and at J to 6 bases, leaving 0 bases not matched to a gene. The CDR3 nucleotides are TGCGCCAGCAGCTTGGACAGGGGCGAGCAGTACTTC. Translated: CASSLDRGEQYF.

The rearrangement joins TRBV4-2 to TRBJ1-3; D not certain. The CDR3 runs to 16 residues. The germline gives CDR1 LGHNA, CDR2 YNFKEQ. Deletions cut 1 base from V and 4 bases from J, with 14 bases between. The CDR3 spells CASSQAVAGTGNTIYF. The CDR3 DNA reads as TGTGCCAGCAGCCAAGCGGTGGCGGGTACCGGAAACACCATATATTTT.

The gene calls are TRBV6-5 and TRBJ1-5; D is ambiguous. V dropped 6 bases and J dropped 2 bases, with 8 bases sitting between them. Germline lookup yields CDR1 MNHEY and CDR2 SVGAGI. This CDR3 has 13 residues. The CDR3 bases are TGTGCCAGCAGAGGTCAGGGCAATCAGCCCCAGCATTTT. Translation gives CASRGQGNQPQHF.

This rearrangement joins TRBV2 to TRBJ2-7; D gene ambiguous. The CDR3 covers 11 residues. The germline V gene encodes CDR1 SNHLY and CDR2 FYNNEI. Trimming removed 5 bases at V and 2 bases at J, with 4 bases between. The CDR3 sequence: CASSRTYEQYF. The CDR3 coding sequence is TGTGCCAGCAGTCGTACCTACGAGCAGTACTTC. The whole variable domain, remainder taken from reference TRBV2 and TRBJ2-7, is EPEVTQTPSHQVTQMGQEVILRCVPISNHLYFYWYRQILGQKVEFLVSFYNNEISEKSEIFDDQFSVERPDGSNFTLKIRSTKLEDSAMYFCASSRTYEQYFGPGTRLTVT.

The V and J genes are TRBV5-1 and TRBJ1-4, with 7 bases matching TRBD1. Germline loops: CDR1 SGHRS, CDR2 YFSETQ. J lost 8 bases, V lost 0 bases, and 7 bases had no gene match. The CDR3 loop spans 15 amino acids. The CDR3 sequence: CASSLAQGHQEKLFF. CDR3 coding DNA: TGCGCCAGCAGCTTGGCACAGGGGCATCAAGAAAAACTGTTTTTT.

The chain uses TRBV19 and TRBJ1-5; D possibly corresponds to TRBD1 (6 bases). The CDR3 covers 18 residues. Trimming removed 1 base from V and 1 base from J, with 17 bases in between. Germline V gene sequence: CDR1 LNHDA, CDR2 SQIVND (reference sequence). In nucleotides, the CDR3 is TGTGCCAGTAGTATAGCCTCAACAGGGCGGTGGAGCAATCAGCCCCAGCATTTT. Amino acids: CASSIASTGRWSNQPQHF.

The V call is TRBV4-1, the J call TRBJ2-1, with unresolved D. Germline CDR1 and CDR2: MGHRA and YSYEKL. The CDR3 loop spans 16 amino acids. Between the trimmed V and J ends, which lost 1 base and 0 bases, there was a span of 10 bases. CDR3 residues: CASSQVDIISYNEQFF. The CDR3 DNA is TGCGCCAGCAGCCAAGTAGACATAATCTCCTACAATGAGCAGTTCTTC.

The V and J genes are TRBV6-1 and TRBJ1-3; D unclear. Germline CDR1 is MNHNS and CDR2 is SASEGT. This CDR3 is 14 amino acids long. The germline V and J ends were trimmed by 2 bases and 3 bases, with 8 bases remaining between them. CDR3 sequence (DNA): TGTGCCAGCAGTGAACCCGGGGATGGAAACACCATATATTTT. This encodes CASSEPGDGNTIYF.

J is TRBJ1-3 and V is TRBV6-5, with D tentatively TRBD1 (5 bases). The CDR3 consists of 15 residues. Deletions cut 8 bases from V and 0 bases from J, with 14 bases between. Looked up from germline, CDR1 is MNHEY and CDR2 is SVGAGI. In nucleotides, the CDR3 is TGTGCCAGCTTCGGACACCCTCCCTCTGGAAACACCATATATTTT. It encodes CASFGHPPSGNTIYF.

The gene calls are TRBV2 and TRBJ1-1; 8 nucleotides line up with TRBD1. The CDR3 spans 14 residues. Germline CDR1 is SNHLY and CDR2 is FYNNEI. V dropped 2 bases and J dropped 5; count of bases not matched to a gene: 4. The CDR3 DNA follows: TGTGCCAGCAGTGAACACAGGGGGGGAACTGAAGCTTTCTTT. Its translation is CASSEHRGGTEAFF.

The V and J genes are TRBV4-1 and TRBJ1-6; 9 nucleotides match TRBD1. Trimming took 3 bases from V and 8 from J; bases not matched to a gene: 5. The CDR3 has 15 residues. CDR1 MGHRA and CDR2 YSYEKL come from the germline V gene. CDR3 sequence reads: CASSQGGQGDSPLHF. DNA for the CDR3: TGCGCCAGCAGCCAGGGGGGACAGGGAGATTCACCCCTCCACTTT.